This record concerns one T cell receptor (beta chain) sequence. The data are from a study of technical replicates of blood from a handful of donors. Libraries were prepared by immunoSEQ multiplex PCR; TCRdb keeps only in-frame clonotypes and omits some of them. The profile covers under 65,000 clones, with 95% to 96% appearing a single time and about 0.39% taken by the ten largest. The CDR3 covers 17 residues. V dropped 5 bases and J dropped 0 bases, with 18 bases sitting between them. Germline CDR1 reads SGHTA; CDR2 reads FQGNSA. J is TRBJ2-3 and V is TRBV7-2; maybe TRBD2 (6 bases). The origin of this receptor is a human donor in good health. Sample: T cells isolated from PBMCs. The CDR3 DNA reads TGTGCCAGCAGCCTAGTGGCCGCCGGGACTAGCACAGATACGCAGTATTTT. This translates into CASSLVAAGTSTDTQYF. Looking up the rest from reference TRBV7-2 and TRBJ2-3 gives the full variable domain: GAGVSQSPSNKVTEKGKDVELRCDPISGHTALYWYRQSLGQGLEFLIYFQGNSAPDKSGLPSDRFSAERTGGSVSTLTIQRTQQEDSAVYLCASSLVAAGTSTDTQYFGPGTRLTVL.